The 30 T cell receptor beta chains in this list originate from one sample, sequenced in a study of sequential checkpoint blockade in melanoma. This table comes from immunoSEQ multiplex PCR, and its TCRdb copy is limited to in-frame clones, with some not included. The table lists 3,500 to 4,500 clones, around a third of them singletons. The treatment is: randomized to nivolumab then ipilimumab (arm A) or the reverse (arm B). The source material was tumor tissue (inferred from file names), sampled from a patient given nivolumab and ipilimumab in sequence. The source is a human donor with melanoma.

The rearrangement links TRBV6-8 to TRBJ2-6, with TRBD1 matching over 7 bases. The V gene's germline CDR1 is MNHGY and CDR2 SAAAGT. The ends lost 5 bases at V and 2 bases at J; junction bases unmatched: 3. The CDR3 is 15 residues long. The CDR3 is CASSKDRAGANVLTF. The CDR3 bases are TGTGCCAGCAGTAAAGACAGGGCTGGGGCCAACGTCCTGACTTTC.

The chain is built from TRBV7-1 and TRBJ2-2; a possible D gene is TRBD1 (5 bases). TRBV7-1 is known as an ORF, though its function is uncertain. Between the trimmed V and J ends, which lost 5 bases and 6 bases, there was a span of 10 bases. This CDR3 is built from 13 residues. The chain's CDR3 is CASSQGVAGELFF. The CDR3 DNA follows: TGTGCCAGCAGCCAAGGGGTCGCCGGGGAGCTGTTTTTT.

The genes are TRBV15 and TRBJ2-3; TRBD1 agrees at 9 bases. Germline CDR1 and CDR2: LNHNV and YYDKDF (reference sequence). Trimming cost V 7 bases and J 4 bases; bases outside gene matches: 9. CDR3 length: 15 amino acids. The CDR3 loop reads CATIPSDRGSDTQYF. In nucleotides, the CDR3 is TGTGCCACCATCCCATCGGACAGGGGTTCAGATACGCAGTATTTT.

Here the CDR3 DNA reads TGCGCCAGCAGTGACGGGTCCGGCACAGATACGCAGTATTTT. It encodes CASSDGSGTDTQYF. The V call is TRBV10-1, the J call TRBJ2-3; D call uncertain. Germline values: CDR1 WNHNN, CDR2 SYGVQD (reference sequence). The CDR3 has 14 amino acids. V lost 3 bases to trimming and J lost 1 base, with 8 bases between them.

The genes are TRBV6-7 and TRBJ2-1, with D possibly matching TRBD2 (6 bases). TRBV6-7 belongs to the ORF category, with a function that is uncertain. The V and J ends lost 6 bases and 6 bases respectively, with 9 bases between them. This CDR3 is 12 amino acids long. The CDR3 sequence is CASSLAVNEQFF. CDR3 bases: TGTGCCAGCAGCTTAGCGGTCAATGAGCAGTTCTTC.

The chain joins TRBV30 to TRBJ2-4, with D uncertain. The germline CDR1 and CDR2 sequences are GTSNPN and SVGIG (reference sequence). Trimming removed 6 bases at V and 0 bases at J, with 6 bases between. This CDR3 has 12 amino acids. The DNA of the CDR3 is TGTGCCTGTGCCAGAGCCAAAAACATTCAGTACTTC. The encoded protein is CACARAKNIQYF. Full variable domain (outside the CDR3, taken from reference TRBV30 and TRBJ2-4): SQTIHQWPATLVQPVGSPLSLECTVEGTSNPNLYWYRQAAGRGLQLLFYSVGIGQISSEVPQNLSASRPQDRQFILSSKKLLLSDSGFYLCACARAKNIQYFGAGTRLSVL.

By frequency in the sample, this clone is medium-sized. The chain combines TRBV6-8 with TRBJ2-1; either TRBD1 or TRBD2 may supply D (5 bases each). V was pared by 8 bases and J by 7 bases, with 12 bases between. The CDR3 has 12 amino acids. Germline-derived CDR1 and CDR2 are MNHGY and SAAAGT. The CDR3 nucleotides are TGTGCCAGCGGGGCTAGCTCGAATGAGCAGTTCTTC. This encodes CASGASSNEQFF.

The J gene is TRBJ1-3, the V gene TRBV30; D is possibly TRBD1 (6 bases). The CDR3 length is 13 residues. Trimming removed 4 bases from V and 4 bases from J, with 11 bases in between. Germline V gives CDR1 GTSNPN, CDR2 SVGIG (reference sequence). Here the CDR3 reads CAWIPGQGNTIYF. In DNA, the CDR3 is TGTGCCTGGATACCGGGACAAGGAAACACCATATATTTT.

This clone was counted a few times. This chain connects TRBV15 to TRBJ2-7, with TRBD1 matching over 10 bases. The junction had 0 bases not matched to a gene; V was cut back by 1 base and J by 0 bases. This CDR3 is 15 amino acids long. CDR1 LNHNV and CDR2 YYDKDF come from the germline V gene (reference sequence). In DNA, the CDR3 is TGTGCCACCAGCAGAGGGACAGGGGGCTCCTACGAGCAGTACTTC. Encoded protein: CATSRGTGGSYEQYF.

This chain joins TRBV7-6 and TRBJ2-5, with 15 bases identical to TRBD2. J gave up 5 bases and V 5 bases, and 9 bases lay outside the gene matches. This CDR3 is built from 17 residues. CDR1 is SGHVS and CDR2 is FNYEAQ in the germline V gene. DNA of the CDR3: TGTGCCAGCAGCCTCGGACTAGCGGGAGGGTTAGAGGAGACCCAGTACTTC. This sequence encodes CASSLGLAGGLEETQYF.

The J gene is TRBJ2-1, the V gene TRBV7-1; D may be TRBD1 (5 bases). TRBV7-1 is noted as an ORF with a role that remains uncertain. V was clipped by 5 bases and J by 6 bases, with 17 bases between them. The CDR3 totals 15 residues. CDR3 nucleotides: TGTGCCAGCAGCCCCACTGCCAGGGTCGGCAATGAGCAGTTCTTC. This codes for CASSPTARVGNEQFF.

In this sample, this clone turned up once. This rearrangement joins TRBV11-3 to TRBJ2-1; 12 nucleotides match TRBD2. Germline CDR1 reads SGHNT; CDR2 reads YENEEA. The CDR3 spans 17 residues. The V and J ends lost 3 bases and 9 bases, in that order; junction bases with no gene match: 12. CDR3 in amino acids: CASSLGAGLAGSVEQFF. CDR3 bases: TGTGCCAGCAGCTTGGGAGCCGGACTAGCGGGAAGTGTTGAGCAGTTCTTC.

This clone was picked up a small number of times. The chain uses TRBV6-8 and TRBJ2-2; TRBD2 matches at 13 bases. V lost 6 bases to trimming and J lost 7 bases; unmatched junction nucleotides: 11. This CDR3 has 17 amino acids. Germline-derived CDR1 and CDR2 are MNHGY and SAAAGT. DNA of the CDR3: TGTGCCAGCAGACCGACGACTAGCGGGAGGACCTACGGGGAGCTGTTTTTT. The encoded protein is CASRPTTSGRTYGELFF.

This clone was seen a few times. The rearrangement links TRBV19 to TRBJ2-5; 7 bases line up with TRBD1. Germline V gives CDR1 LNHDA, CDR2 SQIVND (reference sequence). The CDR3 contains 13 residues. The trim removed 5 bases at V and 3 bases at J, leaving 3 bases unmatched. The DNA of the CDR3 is TGTGCCAGTAGTGAGGGACAGAAAGAGACCCAGTACTTC. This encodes CASSEGQKETQYF.

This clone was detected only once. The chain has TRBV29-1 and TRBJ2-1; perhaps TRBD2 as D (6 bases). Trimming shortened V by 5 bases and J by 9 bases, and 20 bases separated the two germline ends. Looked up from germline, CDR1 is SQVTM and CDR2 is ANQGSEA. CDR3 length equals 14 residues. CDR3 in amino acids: CSVLRLDMGVEQFF. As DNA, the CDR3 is TGCAGCGTTTTACGACTAGATATGGGAGTTGAGCAGTTCTTC.

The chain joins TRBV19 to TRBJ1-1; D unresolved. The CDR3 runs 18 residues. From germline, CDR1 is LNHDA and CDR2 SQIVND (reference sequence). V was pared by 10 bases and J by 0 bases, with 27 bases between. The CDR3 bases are TGTGCCACTTGGGATACCCGGGGAGGCGGTCGGATGAACACTGAAGCTTTCTTT. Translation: CATWDTRGGGRMNTEAFF. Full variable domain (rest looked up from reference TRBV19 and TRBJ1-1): DGGITQSPKYLFRKEGQNVTLSCEQNLNHDAMYWYRQDPGQGLRLIYYSQIVNDFQKGDIAEGYSVSREKKESFPLTVTSAQKNPTAFYLCATWDTRGGGRMNTEAFFGQGTRLTVV.

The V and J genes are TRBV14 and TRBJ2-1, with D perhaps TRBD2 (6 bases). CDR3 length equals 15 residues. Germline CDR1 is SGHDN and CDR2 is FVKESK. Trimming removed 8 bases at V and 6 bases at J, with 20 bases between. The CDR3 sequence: CASGRQSSGGNEQFF. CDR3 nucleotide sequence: TGTGCCAGCGGCAGGCAGAGTTCCGGGGGCAATGAGCAGTTCTTC.

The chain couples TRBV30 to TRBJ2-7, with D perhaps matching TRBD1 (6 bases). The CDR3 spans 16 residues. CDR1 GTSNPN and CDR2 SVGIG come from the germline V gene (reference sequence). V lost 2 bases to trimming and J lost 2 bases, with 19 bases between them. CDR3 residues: CAWSYGDTGVAYEQYV. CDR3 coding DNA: TGTGCCTGGAGTTACGGGGACACCGGGGTCGCCTACGAGCAGTACGTC.

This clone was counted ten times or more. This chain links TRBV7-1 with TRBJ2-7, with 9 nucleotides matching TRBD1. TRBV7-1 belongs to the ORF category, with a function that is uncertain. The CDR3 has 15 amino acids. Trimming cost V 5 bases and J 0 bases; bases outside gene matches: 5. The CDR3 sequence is CASSLTGGPSYEQYV. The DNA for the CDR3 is TGTGCCAGCAGCCTCACAGGGGGCCCCTCCTACGAGCAGTACGTC.

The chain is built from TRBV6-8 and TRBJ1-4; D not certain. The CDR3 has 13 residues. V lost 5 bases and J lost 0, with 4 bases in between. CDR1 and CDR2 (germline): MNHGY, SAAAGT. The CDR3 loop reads CASSEATNEKLFF. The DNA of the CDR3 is TGTGCCAGCAGTGAGGCAACTAATGAAAAACTGTTTTTT.

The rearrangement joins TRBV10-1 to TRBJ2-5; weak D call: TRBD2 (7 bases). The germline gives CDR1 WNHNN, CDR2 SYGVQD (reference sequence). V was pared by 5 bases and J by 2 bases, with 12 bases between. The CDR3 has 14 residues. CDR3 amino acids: CASSKGGIQETQYF. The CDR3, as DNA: TGCGCCAGCAGTAAGGGGGGGATACAAGAGACCCAGTACTTC.

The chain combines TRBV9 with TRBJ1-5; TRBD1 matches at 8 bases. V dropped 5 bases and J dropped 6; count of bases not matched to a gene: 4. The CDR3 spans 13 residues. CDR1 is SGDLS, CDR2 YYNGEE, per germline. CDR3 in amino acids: CASSQGAVQPQHF. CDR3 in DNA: TGTGCCAGCAGTCAGGGGGCAGTTCAGCCCCAGCATTTT.

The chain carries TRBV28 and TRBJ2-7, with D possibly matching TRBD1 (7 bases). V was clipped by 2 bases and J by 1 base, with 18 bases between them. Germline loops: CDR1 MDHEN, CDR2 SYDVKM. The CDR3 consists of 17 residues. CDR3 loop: CASSLGAGQKLSYEQYF. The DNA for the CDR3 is TGTGCCAGCAGTTTAGGGGCGGGACAGAAATTATCCTACGAGCAGTACTTC.

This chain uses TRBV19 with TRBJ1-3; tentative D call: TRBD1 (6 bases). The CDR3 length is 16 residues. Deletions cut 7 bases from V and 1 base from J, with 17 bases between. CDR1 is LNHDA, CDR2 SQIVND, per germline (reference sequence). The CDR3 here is CASTPGGGLSGNTIYF. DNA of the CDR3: TGTGCCAGTACCCCGGGCGGGGGGCTTTCTGGAAACACCATATATTTT. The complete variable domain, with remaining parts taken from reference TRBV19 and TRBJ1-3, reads DGGITQSPKYLFRKEGQNVTLSCEQNLNHDAMYWYRQDPGQGLRLIYYSQIVNDFQKGDIAEGYSVSREKKESFPLTVTSAQKNPTAFYLCASTPGGGLSGNTIYFGEGSWLTVV.

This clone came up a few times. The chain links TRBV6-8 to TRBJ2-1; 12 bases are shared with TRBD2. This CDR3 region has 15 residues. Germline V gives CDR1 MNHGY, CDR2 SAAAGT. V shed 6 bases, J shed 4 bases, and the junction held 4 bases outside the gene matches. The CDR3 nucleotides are TGTGCCAGCAGCCTAGCGGGAGGGCGGTACAATGAGCAGTTCTTC. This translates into CASSLAGGRYNEQFF.

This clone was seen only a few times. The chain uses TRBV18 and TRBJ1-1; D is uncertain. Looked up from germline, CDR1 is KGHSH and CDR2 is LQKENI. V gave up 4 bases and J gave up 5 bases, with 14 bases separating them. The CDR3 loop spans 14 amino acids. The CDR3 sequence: CASSLFGSSTEAFF. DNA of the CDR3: TGTGCCAGCTCACTGTTTGGGAGTAGTACTGAAGCTTTCTTT.

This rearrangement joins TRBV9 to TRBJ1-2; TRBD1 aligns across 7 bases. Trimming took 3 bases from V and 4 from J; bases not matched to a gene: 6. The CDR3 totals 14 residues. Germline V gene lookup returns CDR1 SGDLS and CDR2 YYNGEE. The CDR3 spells CASSDPRDSYGYTF. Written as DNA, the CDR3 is TGTGCCAGCAGCGACCCGCGGGACAGCTATGGCTACACCTTC.

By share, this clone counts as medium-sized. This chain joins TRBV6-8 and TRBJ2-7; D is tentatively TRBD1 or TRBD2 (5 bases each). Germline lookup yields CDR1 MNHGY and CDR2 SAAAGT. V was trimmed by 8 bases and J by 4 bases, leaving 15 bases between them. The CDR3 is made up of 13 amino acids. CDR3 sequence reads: CASALGASYEQYV. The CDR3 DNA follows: TGTGCCAGCGCACTCGGGGCCTCTTACGAGCAGTACGTC.

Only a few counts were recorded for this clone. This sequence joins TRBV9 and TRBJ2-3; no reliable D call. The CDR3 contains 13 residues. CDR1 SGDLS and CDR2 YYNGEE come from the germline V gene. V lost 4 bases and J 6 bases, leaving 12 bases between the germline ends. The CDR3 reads CASSRAPGDTQYF. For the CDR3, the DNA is TGTGCCAGCAGCCGAGCTCCCGGGGATACGCAGTATTTT.

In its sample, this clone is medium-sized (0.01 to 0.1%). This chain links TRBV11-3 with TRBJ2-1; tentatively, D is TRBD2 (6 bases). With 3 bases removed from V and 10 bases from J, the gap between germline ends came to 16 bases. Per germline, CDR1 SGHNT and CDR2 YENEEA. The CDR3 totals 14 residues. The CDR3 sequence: CASSLTSTRVEQFF. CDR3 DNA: TGTGCCAGCAGCTTGACTAGTACCCGTGTCGAGCAGTTCTTC.